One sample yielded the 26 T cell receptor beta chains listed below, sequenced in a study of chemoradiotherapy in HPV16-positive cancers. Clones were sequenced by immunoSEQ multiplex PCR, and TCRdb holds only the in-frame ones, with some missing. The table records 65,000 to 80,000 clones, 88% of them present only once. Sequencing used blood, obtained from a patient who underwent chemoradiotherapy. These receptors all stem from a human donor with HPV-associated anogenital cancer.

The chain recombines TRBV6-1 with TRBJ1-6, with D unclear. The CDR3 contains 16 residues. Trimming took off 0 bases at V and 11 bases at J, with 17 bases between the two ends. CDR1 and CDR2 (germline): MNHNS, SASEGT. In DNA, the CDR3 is TGTGCCAGCAGTGAAGCGGCCCCCGGGAGTAGTACACCCCTCCACTTT. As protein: CASSEAAPGSSTPLHF.

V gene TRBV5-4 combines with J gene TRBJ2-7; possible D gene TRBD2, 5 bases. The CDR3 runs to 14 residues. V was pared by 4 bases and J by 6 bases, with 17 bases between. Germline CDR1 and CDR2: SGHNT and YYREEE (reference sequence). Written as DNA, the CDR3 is TGTGCCAGCAGCCCAACGCCCGGGGTGGTCGAGCAGTACTTC. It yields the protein CASSPTPGVVEQYF.

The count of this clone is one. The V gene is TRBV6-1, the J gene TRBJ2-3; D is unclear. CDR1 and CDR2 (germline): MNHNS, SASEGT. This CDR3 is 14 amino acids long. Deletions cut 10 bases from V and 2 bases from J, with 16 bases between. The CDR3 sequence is CAIKLSTSTDTQYF. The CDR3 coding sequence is TGTGCCATAAAGTTATCGACATCCACAGATACGCAGTATTTT.

CDR3 region: CASSLGPYSNQPQHF. Here the CDR3 DNA reads TGTGCCAGTAGCCTAGGGCCATATAGCAATCAGCCCCAGCATTTT. The J gene is TRBJ1-5, the V gene TRBV19; D is undetermined. Germline-derived CDR1 and CDR2 are LNHDA and SQIVND (reference sequence). This CDR3 is 15 amino acids long. The germline V and J ends were trimmed by 6 bases and 0 bases, with 12 bases remaining between them.

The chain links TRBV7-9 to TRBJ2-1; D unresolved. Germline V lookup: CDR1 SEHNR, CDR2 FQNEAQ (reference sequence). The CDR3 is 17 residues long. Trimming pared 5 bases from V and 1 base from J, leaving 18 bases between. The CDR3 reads CASSLTRPGRSYNEQFF. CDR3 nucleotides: TGTGCCAGCAGCCTCACGAGGCCTGGCCGGTCCTACAATGAGCAGTTCTTC.

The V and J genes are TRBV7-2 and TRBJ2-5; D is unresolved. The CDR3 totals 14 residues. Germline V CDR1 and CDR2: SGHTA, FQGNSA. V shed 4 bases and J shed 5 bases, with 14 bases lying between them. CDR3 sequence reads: CASSSSGLRETQYF. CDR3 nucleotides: TGTGCCAGCAGCTCTTCGGGCCTCAGGGAGACCCAGTACTTC.

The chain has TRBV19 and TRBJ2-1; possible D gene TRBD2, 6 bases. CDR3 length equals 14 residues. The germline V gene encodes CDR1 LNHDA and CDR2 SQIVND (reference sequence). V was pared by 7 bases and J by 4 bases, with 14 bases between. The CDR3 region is CASTEGQEYNEQFF. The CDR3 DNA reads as TGTGCCAGTACGGAGGGGCAGGAGTACAATGAGCAGTTCTTC.

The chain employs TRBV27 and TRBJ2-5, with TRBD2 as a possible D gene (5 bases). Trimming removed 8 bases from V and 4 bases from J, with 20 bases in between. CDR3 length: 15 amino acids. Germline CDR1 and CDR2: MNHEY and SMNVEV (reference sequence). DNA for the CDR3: TGTGCCAGCCGTCCCGGCGGCTCGGGGATAGAGACCCAGTACTTC. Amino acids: CASRPGGSGIETQYF.

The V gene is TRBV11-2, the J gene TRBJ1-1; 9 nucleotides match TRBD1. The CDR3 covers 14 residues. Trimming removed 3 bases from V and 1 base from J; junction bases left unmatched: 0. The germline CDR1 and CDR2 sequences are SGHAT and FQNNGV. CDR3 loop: CASSLGQGNTEAFF. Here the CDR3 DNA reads TGTGCCAGCAGCTTGGGACAGGGGAACACTGAAGCTTTCTTT.

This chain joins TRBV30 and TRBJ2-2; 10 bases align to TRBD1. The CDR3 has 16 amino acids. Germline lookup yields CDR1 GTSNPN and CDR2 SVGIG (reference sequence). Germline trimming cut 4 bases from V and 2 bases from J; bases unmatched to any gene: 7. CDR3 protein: CAWNRDRGLNTGELFF. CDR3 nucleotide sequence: TGTGCCTGGAACCGGGACAGGGGCCTAAACACCGGGGAGCTGTTTTTT.

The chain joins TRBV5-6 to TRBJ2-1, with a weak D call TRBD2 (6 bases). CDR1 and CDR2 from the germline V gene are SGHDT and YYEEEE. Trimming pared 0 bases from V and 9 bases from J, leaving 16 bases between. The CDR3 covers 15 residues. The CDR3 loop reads CASSLELAYNSEQFF. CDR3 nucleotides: TGTGCCAGCAGCTTGGAACTAGCATACAATTCTGAGCAGTTCTTC. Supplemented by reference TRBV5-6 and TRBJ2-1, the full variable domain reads DAGVTQSPTHLIKTRGQQVTLRCSPKSGHDTVSWYQQALGQGPQFIFQYYEEEERQRGNFPDRFSGHQFPNYSSELNVNALLLGDSALYLCASSLELAYNSEQFFGPGTRLTVL.

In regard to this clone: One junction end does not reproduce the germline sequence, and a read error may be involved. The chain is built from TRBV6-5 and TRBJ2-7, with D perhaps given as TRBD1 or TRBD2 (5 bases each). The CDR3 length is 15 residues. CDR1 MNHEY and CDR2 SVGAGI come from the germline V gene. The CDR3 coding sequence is TGTGCCAGCACTTACTCGGCTGGGGGCTCCTACGAGCAGTACTTC. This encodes CASTYSAGGSYEQYF.

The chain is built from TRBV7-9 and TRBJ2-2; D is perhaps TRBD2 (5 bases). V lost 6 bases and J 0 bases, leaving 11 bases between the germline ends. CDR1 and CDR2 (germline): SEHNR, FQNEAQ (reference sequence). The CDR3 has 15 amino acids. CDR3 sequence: CASRPGTTNTGELFF. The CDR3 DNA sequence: TGTGCCAGCAGACCGGGAACCACGAACACCGGGGAGCTGTTTTTT.

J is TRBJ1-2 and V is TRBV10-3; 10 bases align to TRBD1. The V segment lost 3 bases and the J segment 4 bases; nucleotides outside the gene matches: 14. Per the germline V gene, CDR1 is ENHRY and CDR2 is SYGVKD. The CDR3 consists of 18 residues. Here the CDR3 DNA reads TGTGCCATCAGTGAAGACGGGACAGGGGATTTTCAACTCTATGGCTACACCTTC. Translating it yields CAISEDGTGDFQLYGYTF.

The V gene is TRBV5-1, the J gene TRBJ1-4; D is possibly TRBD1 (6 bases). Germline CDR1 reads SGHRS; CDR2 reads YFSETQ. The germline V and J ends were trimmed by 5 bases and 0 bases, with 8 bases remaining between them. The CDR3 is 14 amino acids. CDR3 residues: CASRDSATNEKLFF. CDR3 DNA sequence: TGCGCCAGCAGGGACAGCGCAACTAATGAAAAACTGTTTTTT.

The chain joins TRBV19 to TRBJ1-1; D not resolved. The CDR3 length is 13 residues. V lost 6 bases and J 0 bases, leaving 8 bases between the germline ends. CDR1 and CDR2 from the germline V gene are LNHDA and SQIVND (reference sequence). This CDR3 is CASREGLNTEAFF. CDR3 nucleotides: TGTGCCAGTAGGGAAGGTTTGAACACTGAAGCTTTCTTT.

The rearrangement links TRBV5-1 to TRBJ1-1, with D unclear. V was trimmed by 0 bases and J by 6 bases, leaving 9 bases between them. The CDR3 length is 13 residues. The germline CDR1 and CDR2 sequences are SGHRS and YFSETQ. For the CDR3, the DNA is TGCGCCAGCAGCTTGGTGGTAGGCCCTGAAGCTTTCTTT. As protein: CASSLVVGPEAFF.

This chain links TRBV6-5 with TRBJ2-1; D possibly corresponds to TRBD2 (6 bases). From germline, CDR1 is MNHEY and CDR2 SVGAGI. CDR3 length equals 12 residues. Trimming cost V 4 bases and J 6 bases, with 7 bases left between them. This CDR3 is CASSLGLNEQFF. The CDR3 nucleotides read TGTGCCAGCAGTTTGGGACTCAATGAGCAGTTCTTC.

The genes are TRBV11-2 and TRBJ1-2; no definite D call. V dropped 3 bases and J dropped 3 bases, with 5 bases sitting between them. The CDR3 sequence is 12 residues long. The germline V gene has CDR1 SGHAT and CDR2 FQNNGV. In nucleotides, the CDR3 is TGTGCCAGCAGCTTGAGGGACTATGGCTACACCTTC. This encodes CASSLRDYGYTF.

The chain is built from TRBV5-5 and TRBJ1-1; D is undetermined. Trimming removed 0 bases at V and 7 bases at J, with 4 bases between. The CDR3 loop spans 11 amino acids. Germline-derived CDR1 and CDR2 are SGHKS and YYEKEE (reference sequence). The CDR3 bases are TGTGCCAGCAGCTTGGGGGGTGAAGCTTTCTTT. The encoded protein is CASSLGGEAFF.

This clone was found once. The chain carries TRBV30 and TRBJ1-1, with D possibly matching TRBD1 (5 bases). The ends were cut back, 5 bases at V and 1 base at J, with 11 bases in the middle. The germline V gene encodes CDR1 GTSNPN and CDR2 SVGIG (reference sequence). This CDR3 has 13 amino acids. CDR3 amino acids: CAWAGDGNTEAFF. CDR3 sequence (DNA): TGTGCCTGGGCCGGGGACGGGAACACTGAAGCTTTCTTT.

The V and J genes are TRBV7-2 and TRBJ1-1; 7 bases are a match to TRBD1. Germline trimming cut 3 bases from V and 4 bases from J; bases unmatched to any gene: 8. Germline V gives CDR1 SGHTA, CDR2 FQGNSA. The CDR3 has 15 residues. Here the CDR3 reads CASSFETGRGTEAFF. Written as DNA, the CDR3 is TGTGCCAGCAGCTTCGAGACAGGGAGGGGCACTGAAGCTTTCTTT.

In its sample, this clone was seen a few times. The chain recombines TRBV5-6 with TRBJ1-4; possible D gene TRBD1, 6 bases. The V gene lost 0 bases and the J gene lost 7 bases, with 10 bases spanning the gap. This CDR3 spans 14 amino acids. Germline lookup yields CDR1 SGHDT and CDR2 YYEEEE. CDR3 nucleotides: TGTGCCAGCAGCTTGGGGGGCAGGGGTGAAAAACTGTTTTTT. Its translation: CASSLGGRGEKLFF.

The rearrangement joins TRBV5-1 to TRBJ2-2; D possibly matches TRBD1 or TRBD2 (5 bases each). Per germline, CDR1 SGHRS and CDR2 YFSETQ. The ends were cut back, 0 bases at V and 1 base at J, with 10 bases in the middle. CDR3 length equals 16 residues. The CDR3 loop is CASSLVGVENTGELFF. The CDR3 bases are TGCGCCAGCAGCTTGGTGGGGGTGGAGAACACCGGGGAGCTGTTTTTT.

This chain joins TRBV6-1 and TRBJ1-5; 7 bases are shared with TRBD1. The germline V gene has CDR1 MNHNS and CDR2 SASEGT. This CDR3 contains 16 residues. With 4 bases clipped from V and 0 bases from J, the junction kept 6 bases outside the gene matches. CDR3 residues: CASSGGTDYSNQPQHF. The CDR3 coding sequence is TGTGCCAGCAGTGGCGGGACAGATTATAGCAATCAGCCCCAGCATTTT.

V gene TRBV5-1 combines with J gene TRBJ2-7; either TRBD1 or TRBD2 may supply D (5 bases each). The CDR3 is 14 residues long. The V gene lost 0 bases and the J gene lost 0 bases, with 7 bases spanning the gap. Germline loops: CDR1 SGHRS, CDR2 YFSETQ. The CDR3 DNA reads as TGCGCCAGCAGCTTGGGGGACCACTCCTACGAGCAGTACTTC. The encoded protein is CASSLGDHSYEQYF.